This TCR beta chain was sequenced in a study of blood T cell repertoires in COVID-19 (TCRdb year 2020). A note on the overall study: Samples covering the acute and convalescent phases of COVID-19 were provided by collaborators in the United States, Italy and Spain. A de-identified subject ID, COVID-19 status, age in years and sex were almost always included in the sample metadata. The dataset comprised deeply sampled blood TCRbeta repertoires from subjects exposed to, actively infected with, or recovered from COVID-19. The material from the prospective study consisted of cDNA or gDNA derived from T cells, B-cell-depleted T cells, or PBMCs. Samples came from the ongoing ImmuneRACE study (first 160 participants) plus 1,254 subjects from 6 global collaborators. HLA class I and class II types, where available, came from metadata supplied by the sample provider rather than from assay-based typing. The repertoires were made available in a free public database intended to serve as a resource for research on the immune response to SARS-CoV-2.

Details on this clone: Its antigen is currently not known. Nothing much larger sits one base from this clone, and base qualities are not available.

Compared with germline, V lacks 3 bases and J lacks 2 bases; bases without a gene match: 0. The germline V gene encodes CDR1 SSHAT and CDR2 FNYEAQ (reference sequence). From the cysteine through the phenylalanine, the CDR3 covers 14 amino acids. The retained sequence is limited to the CDR3, 42 bases, with the frame set at the first base. Overall results and qualifications from the work: The amount of clinical and demographic metadata varied by source and participant and was provided uncurated.

A second Seattle source provided samples from volunteer blood donors who had recovered from COVID-19. The collaborating institutions used their own protocols to collect whole blood in K2EDTA tubes. For TCRbeta analysis, collaborators shipped samples as frozen whole blood, isolated PBMCs, or DNA extracted from either of those sample types. TCRbeta CDR3 regions were amplified from genomic DNA by means of the immunoSEQ Assay, a bias-controlled multiplex PCR. The authors' pipeline ran thus. Nucleated cell counts per sample were estimated from amplification of reference gene primers within the assay. To quantify the absolute abundance of each unique TCRbeta CDR3 rearrangement, sequence reads were collapsed and filtered. For each sample, productive Simpson clonality was calculated by taking the square root of Simpson's diversity index across productive rearrangements. TCRdb took this table from immuneACCESS and kept in-frame rearrangements with V and J called. Such tables lack part of the clones; where checked against another copy, unresolved V genes explain under half of the gap, and the rest is unexplained. That table furnishes V, J and clone size, whereas the DNA furnished D and trimming. For this sample the table gives roughly 200,000 clones, of which around 80% were detected only once. In total, the top ten clones hold roughly 13% of the sample.

This TCR was sampled from a man in his fifties or sixties who had recovered from COVID-19. Recombination connected TRBV7-7 to TRBJ2-7; 11 central bases correspond to TRBD1. Sequencing was carried out using peripheral blood. Read as DNA, the sequence is TGTGCCAGCAGCTTGGGACAGGGGGCCTACGAGCAGTACTTC. The resulting protein is CASSLGQGAYEQYF.